These 8 T cell receptor beta chains were sequenced from one sample in a study of cytotoxic CD8 clonotypes in ibrutinib-treated CLL. Clones were sequenced by immunoSEQ multiplex PCR, and TCRdb holds only the in-frame ones, with some missing. The sample lists fewer than 7,500 clones; around 74% were seen once. Sequencing was performed on PBMCs, taken before ibrutinib treatment. These receptors were taken from a human donor with chronic lymphocytic leukemia.

This clone was counted a few times. This sequence joins TRBV28 and TRBJ2-7, with 7 bases identical to TRBD1. V gave up 5 bases and J gave up 6 bases; unmatched junction bases: 13. Germline V gives CDR1 MDHEN, CDR2 SYDVKM. This CDR3 is built from 15 residues. CDR3 loop: CASSPMPITGAEQYF. For the CDR3, the DNA is TGTGCCAGCAGTCCCATGCCTATAACAGGGGCCGAGCAGTACTTC.

V is TRBV9 and J is TRBJ2-1, with TRBD2 identical over 14 bases. V shed 4 bases and J 9 bases; nucleotides not matched to a gene: 6. The CDR3 is made up of 15 amino acids. Germline V gene data show CDR1 as SGDLS and CDR2 as YYNGEE. CDR3: CASSLGTSGRGEQFF. For the CDR3, the DNA is TGTGCCAGCAGCCTGGGGACTAGCGGGAGAGGTGAGCAGTTCTTC. The entire variable domain, with the rest obtained from reference TRBV9 and TRBJ2-1, is as follows: DSGVTQTPKHLITATGQRVTLRCSPRSGDLSVYWYQQSLDQGLQFLIQYYNGEERAKGNILERFSAQQFPDLHSELNLSSLELGDSALYFCASSLGTSGRGEQFFGPGTRLTVL.

This sequence joins TRBV5-1 and TRBJ1-6; TRBD1 matches at 9 bases. Germline CDR1 and CDR2: SGHRS and YFSETQ. Germline trimming cut 4 bases from V and 5 bases from J; bases unmatched to any gene: 4. The CDR3 is 15 residues long. CDR3 nucleotide sequence: TGCGCCAGCAGCCGCTGGACAGGGGATAATTCACCCCTCCACTTT. Amino acids: CASSRWTGDNSPLHF.

The V and J genes are TRBV2 and TRBJ1-6, with a weak D call TRBD1 (6 bases). This CDR3 spans 15 amino acids. V gave up 2 bases and J gave up 11 bases, with 16 bases separating them. Germline CDR1 is SNHLY and CDR2 is FYNNEI. CDR3 in amino acids: CASSEYLGQGTPLHF. The CDR3 bases are TGTGCCAGCAGTGAATATTTGGGGCAGGGGACACCCCTCCACTTT.

This clone was counted only a few times. The genes are TRBV7-9 and TRBJ2-1; tentatively, D is TRBD2 (5 bases). Germline CDR1 and CDR2: SEHNR and FQNEAQ (reference sequence). This CDR3 region has 19 residues. Trimming took 7 bases from V and 3 from J, leaving 28 bases between them. The CDR3 protein is CASTRLKPRMAGGYNEQFF. CDR3 bases: TGTGCCAGCACCCGTCTTAAGCCCCGGATGGCGGGCGGCTACAATGAGCAGTTCTTC.

The chain uses TRBV29-1 and TRBJ1-4; TRBD1 is a possible D gene (6 bases). Germline CDR1 and CDR2: SQVTM and ANQGSEA. This CDR3 spans 12 amino acids. The ends were cut back, 6 bases at V and 5 bases at J, with 10 bases in the middle. The CDR3 DNA is TGCAGCGTCGGGGGACAAAATGAAAAACTGTTTTTT. Its protein is CSVGGQNEKLFF.

This clone was detected once. The chain carries TRBV29-1 and TRBJ2-7; TRBD1 aligns across 10 bases. Germline V gives CDR1 SQVTM, CDR2 ANQGSEA. With 4 bases clipped from V and 7 bases from J, the junction kept 4 bases outside the gene matches. This CDR3 contains 12 residues. CDR3 nucleotides: TGCAGCGTTGGACAGGGGGCTCGAGAGCAGTACTTC. This gives the protein CSVGQGAREQYF.

The CDR3 protein is CASSLGLAGSYNEQFF. The CDR3 bases are TGCGCCAGCAGCTTGGGACTAGCGGGCTCCTACAATGAGCAGTTCTTC. The rearrangement links TRBV5-1 to TRBJ2-1; 10 bases align to TRBD2. The CDR3 sequence is 16 residues long. Trimming removed 0 bases from V and 0 bases from J; junction bases left unmatched: 0. In germline, CDR1 is SGHRS, CDR2 YFSETQ.